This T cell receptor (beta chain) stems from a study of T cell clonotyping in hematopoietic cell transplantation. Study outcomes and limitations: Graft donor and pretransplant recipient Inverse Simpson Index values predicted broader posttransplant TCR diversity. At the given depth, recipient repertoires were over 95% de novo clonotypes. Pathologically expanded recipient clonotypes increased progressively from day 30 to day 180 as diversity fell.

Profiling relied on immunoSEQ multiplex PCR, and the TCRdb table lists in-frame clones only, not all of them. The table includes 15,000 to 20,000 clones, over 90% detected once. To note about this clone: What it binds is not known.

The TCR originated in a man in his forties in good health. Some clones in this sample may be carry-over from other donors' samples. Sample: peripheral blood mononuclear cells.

The chain's CDR3 is CSVLTGGSSYEQYF. The DNA of the CDR3 is TGCAGCGTCCTAACAGGGGGTAGTTCCTACGAGCAGTACTTC. The chain employs TRBV29-1 and TRBJ2-7, with TRBD1 identical over 8 bases. Germline trimming cut 6 bases from V and 1 base from J; bases unmatched to any gene: 8. The CDR3 runs to 14 residues. Germline CDR1 reads SQVTM; CDR2 reads ANQGSEA.